The 5 T cell receptor beta chains given below trace back to one sample, sequenced in a study of T cell responses to AZD1222 COVID-19 vaccine. Assay used: immunoSEQ multiplex PCR; TCRdb lists only in-frame clones, some missing. Among about 88,000 clones listed, roughly 91% were seen once. Sequenced here: peripheral blood, sampled 28 days after the second AZD1222 dose. The receptors originated from an adult who received the AZD1222 COVID-19 vaccine.

The chain uses TRBV11-2 and TRBJ2-5; the D is unclear. Germline V gene sequence: CDR1 SGHAT, CDR2 FQNNGV. V lost 1 base, J lost 2 bases, and 5 bases lay in between. The CDR3 loop spans 13 amino acids. CDR3 loop: CASSLVLQETQYF. CDR3 nucleotides: TGTGCCAGCAGCTTAGTTTTACAAGAGACCCAGTACTTC.

This chain connects TRBV19 to TRBJ2-1, with D unresolved. This CDR3 is built from 15 residues. Looked up from germline, CDR1 is LNHDA and CDR2 is SQIVND (reference sequence). V was cut by 3 bases and J by 1 base, with 10 bases left in between. The DNA for the CDR3 is TGTGCCAGTAGTATCTTGCCTCCTTCCTACAATGAGCAGTTCTTC. This gives the protein CASSILPPSYNEQFF.

The chain is built from TRBV15 and TRBJ2-5; 13 nucleotides agree with TRBD2. The V segment lost 5 bases and the J segment 5 bases; nucleotides outside the gene matches: 14. Germline V gene sequence: CDR1 LNHNV, CDR2 YYDKDF (reference sequence). CDR3 length: 18 residues. In nucleotides, the CDR3 is TGTGCCACCAGCGCAGGACTAGCGGGGGCAACAGGGGGGGAGACCCAGTACTTC. It codes for CATSAGLAGATGGETQYF.

The J gene is TRBJ2-1, the V gene TRBV9; TRBD2 might be the D (6 bases). CDR3 length: 15 residues. Looked up from germline, CDR1 is SGDLS and CDR2 is YYNGEE. The V end was cut by 3 bases, the J end by 8 bases, with 18 bases between. The CDR3, as DNA: TGTGCCAGCAGCGATAGCGGACTATCCCGTGATGAGCAGTTCTTC. Residues: CASSDSGLSRDEQFF.

Remarks on this clone: Other nucleotide sequences from this sample produce the same CDR3. The genes are TRBV6-5 and TRBJ2-1; a possible D gene is TRBD1 (6 bases). Germline CDR1 is MNHEY and CDR2 is SVGAGI. This CDR3 is 15 amino acids long. The germline V and J ends were trimmed by 5 bases and 0 bases, with 11 bases remaining between them. The DNA of the CDR3 is TGTGCCAGCAGTCCCGACAGGAGCTCCTACAATGAGCAGTTCTTC. This encodes CASSPDRSSYNEQFF.